This T cell receptor beta chain was obtained from a study of CD8 T cells in ankylosing spondylitis. Study-wide results and caveats: Reportedly, disease-linked clones are significantly enriched in ankylosing spondylitis patients' matched synovial fluid. What seemed typical of ankylosing spondylitis blood was a TCR beta motif built from several highly homologous variants. Disease-associated clones were CD8+ and fairly uncommon in peripheral blood. Existing reports had already noted some motif variants in reactive arthritis synovial fluid and blood.

Concerning this clonotype: The antigen remains unidentified.

Generation of TCR beta libraries employed quantitative 5'-RACE incorporating molecular barcodes. MiXCR was run by TCRdb on the 5' RACE reads, yielding one entry per CDR3 protein. The data show roughly 440,000 distinct CDR3 sequences, approximately 17% seen once. Germline V gene sequence: CDR1 DFQATT, CDR2 SNEGSKA (reference sequence). Trimming at V came to 2 bases and at J to 7 bases, leaving 13 bases not matched to a gene. CDR3 size: 15 residues. The genes are TRBV20-1 and TRBJ2-7; 8 nucleotides align to TRBD1. The sequenced sample was blood, either unsorted or a sorted T cell fraction (not recorded which). The origin of this receptor is a male donor with ankylosing spondylitis. CDR3 in DNA: TGCAGTGCTAGAACCTCGGGGACAGGAGGTGTAGAGCAGTACTTC. Amino acid sequence: CSARTSGTGGVEQYF.